The 10 T cell receptor beta chains below were found in one sample sequenced in a study of T cell responses to AZD1222 COVID-19 vaccine. Clones were sequenced by immunoSEQ multiplex PCR, and TCRdb holds only the in-frame ones, with some missing. The repertoire holds some 140,000 clones, with roughly 93% as singletons. The sample consisted of peripheral blood, taken on day 0 of AZD1222 vaccination. These TCRs come from an adult in good health.

The V gene is TRBV6-4, the J gene TRBJ2-3; D perhaps matches TRBD1 (6 bases). Germline V gene data show CDR1 as MRHNA and CDR2 as SNTAGT. This CDR3 has 14 residues. V gave up 0 bases and J gave up 4 bases, with 8 bases separating them. The CDR3 DNA reads TGTGCCAGCAGTGACTCCCCAGGGGCAGATACGCAGTATTTT. Translating it yields CASSDSPGADTQYF.

V usage is TRBV2 and J usage is TRBJ1-5, with 10 bases aligning to TRBD1. This CDR3 is 15 amino acids long. Germline V gene data show CDR1 as SNHLY and CDR2 as FYNNEI. The ends lost 4 bases at V and 4 bases at J; junction bases unmatched: 4. CDR3: CASSGQGASNQPQHF. In nucleotides, the CDR3 is TGTGCCAGCAGTGGACAGGGGGCGTCAAATCAGCCCCAGCATTTT.

This sequence joins TRBV3-1 (or the pseudogene TRBV3-2) and TRBJ2-7; 10 bases line up with TRBD2. V trimming: 5 bases; J trimming: 2 bases; junction bases outside the gene matches: 3. The CDR3 loop spans 14 amino acids. Germline V gene lookup returns CDR1 LGHDT and CDR2 YNNKEL (reference sequence). The DNA for the CDR3 is TGTGCCAGCAGCACCGGGACTAGCGCCTACGAGCAGTACTTC. It encodes CASSTGTSAYEQYF.

The gene calls are TRBV10-3 and TRBJ2-3; 11 bases map to TRBD2. CDR3 length equals 18 residues. With 4 bases clipped from V and 3 bases from J, the junction kept 12 bases outside the gene matches. CDR1 ENHRY and CDR2 SYGVKD come from the germline V gene. The CDR3 DNA is TGTGCCATCAGTGGTCCCTCCCATAGCGGGAGGGCGACAGATACGCAGTATTTT. Protein sequence: CAISGPSHSGRATDTQYF.

This chain connects TRBV29-1 to TRBJ2-5; D may be TRBD1 (5 bases). Trimming took off 6 bases at V and 4 bases at J, with 18 bases between the two ends. This CDR3 has 14 amino acids. Germline V gene lookup returns CDR1 SQVTM and CDR2 ANQGSEA. CDR3 in DNA: TGCAGCGTGGGTGGGGCTGTATTGAGAGAGACCCAGTACTTC. Its protein product is CSVGGAVLRETQYF.

This chain joins TRBV2 and TRBJ1-1; TRBD1 is a possible D gene (5 bases). Germline CDR1 reads SNHLY; CDR2 reads FYNNEI. The V end lost 2 bases, the J end lost 8 bases, and 9 bases lay between the germline ends. The CDR3 is 12 amino acids. CDR3 amino acids: CASSEIYREAFF. The CDR3 DNA follows: TGTGCCAGCAGTGAAATTTACAGGGAAGCTTTCTTT.

The CDR3 spells CASSLPLVLYGYTF. The CDR3 DNA reads as TGTGCCAGCAGTTTGCCCCTCGTTTTGTATGGCTACACCTTC. V is TRBV5-8 and J is TRBJ1-2; D is uncertain. V lost 5 bases and J lost 5, with 16 bases in between. Germline V gives CDR1 SGHTS, CDR2 YDEGEE. The CDR3 is made up of 14 amino acids.

The chain has TRBV27 and TRBJ2-1, with D possibly matching TRBD2 (6 bases). The germline V and J ends were trimmed by 3 bases and 0 bases, with 12 bases remaining between them. Germline assignment: CDR1 MNHEY and CDR2 SMNVEV (reference sequence). The CDR3 length is 16 residues. The CDR3 DNA reads TGTGCCAGCAGTTTTCTTCGGGGGAGCTCCTACAATGAGCAGTTCTTC. This sequence encodes CASSFLRGSSYNEQFF.

The V and J genes are TRBV10-3 and TRBJ2-7; 10 bases align to TRBD2. The CDR3 runs 16 residues. Germline CDR1 ENHRY, CDR2 SYGVKD. The trim removed 3 bases at V and 2 bases at J, leaving 7 bases unmatched. The CDR3 sequence is CAISDEGSGRAYEQYF. The CDR3, as DNA: TGTGCCATCAGTGACGAAGGGAGCGGGAGGGCCTACGAGCAGTACTTC.

V and J are TRBV6-5 and TRBJ1-1; 8 positions agree with TRBD1. Germline V gene sequence: CDR1 MNHEY, CDR2 SVGAGI. The ends lost 0 bases at V and 5 bases at J; junction bases unmatched: 8. CDR3 length: 16 amino acids. The DNA of the CDR3 is TGTGCCAGCAGTTACTCGGCAGGGGGCATCGGGACTGAAGCTTTCTTT. Translating gives CASSYSAGGIGTEAFF.